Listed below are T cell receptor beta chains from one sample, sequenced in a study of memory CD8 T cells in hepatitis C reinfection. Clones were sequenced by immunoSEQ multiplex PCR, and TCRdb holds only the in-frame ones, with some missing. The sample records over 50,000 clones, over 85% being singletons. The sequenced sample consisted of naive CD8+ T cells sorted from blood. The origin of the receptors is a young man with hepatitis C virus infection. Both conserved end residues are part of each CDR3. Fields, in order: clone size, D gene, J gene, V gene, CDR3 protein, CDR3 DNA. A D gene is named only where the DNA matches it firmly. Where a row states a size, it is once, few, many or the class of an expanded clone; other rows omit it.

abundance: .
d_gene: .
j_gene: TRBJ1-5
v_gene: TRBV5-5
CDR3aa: CASSLYRDSNQPQHF
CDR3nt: TGTGCCAGCAGCTTGTACAGGGATAGCAATCAGCCCCAGCATTTT

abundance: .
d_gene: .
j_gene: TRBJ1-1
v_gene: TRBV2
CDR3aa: CASSAGQFVTEAFF
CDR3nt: TGTGCCAGCAGTGCGGGACAATTCGTAACTGAAGCTTTCTTT

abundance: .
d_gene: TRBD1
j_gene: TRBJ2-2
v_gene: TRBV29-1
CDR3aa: CSVEEWAPATGTGELFF
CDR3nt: TGCAGCGTTGAAGAATGGGCCCCGGCGACAGGGACCGGGGAGCTGTTTTTT

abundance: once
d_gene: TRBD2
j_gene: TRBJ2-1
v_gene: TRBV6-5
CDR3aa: CASGGSASGTVEQFF
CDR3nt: TGTGCCAGCGGGGGAAGCGCTAGCGGGACCGTGGAGCAGTTCTTC

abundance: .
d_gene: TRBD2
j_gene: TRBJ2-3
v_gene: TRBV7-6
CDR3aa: CASRSRAGVSTDTQYF
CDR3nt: TGTGCCAGCAGGTCCAGGGCGGGAGTTAGCACAGATACGCAGTATTTT

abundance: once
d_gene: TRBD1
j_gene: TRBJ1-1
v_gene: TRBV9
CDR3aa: CASSGTGGGNTEAFF
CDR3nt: TGTGCCAGCAGCGGGACAGGGGGCGGGAACACTGAAGCTTTCTTT

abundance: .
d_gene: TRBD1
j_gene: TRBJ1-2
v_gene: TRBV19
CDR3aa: CASTQTGVYGYTF
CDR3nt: TGTGCCAGTACCCAGACAGGGGTCTATGGCTACACCTTC

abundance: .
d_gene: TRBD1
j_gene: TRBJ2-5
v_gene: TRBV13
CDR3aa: CASSSTLGQGGQETQYF
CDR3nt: TGCGCCAGCAGCTCGACCCTGGGACAGGGGGGTCAAGAGACCCAGTACTTC

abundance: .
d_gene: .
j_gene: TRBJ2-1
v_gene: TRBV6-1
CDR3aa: CASSLLKPSYNEQFF
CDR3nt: TGTGCCAGCAGCCTACTTAAACCCTCCTACAATGAGCAGTTCTTC

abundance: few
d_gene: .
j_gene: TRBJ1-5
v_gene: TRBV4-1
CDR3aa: CASSQRHVSNQPQHF
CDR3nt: TGCGCCAGCAGCCAGAGACATGTTAGCAATCAGCCCCAGCATTTT

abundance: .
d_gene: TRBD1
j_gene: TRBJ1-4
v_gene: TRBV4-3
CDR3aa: CASSQDRITGGAGEKLFF
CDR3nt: TGCGCCAGCAGCCAAGATCGGATCACAGGGGGCGCGGGTGAAAAACTGTTTTTT

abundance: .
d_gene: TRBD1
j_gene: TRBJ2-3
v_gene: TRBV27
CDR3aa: CASSLLTGGTDTQYF
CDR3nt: TGTGCCAGCAGTTTGCTGACAGGGGGGACAGATACGCAGTATTTT

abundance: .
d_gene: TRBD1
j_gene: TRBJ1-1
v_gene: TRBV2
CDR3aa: CASREVYRGPNTEAFF
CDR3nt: TGTGCCAGCCGCGAAGTTTACAGGGGGCCAAACACTGAAGCTTTCTTT

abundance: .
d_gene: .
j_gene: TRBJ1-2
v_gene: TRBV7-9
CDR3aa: CASSFLQGREDYGYTF
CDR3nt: TGTGCCAGCAGCTTTCTACAGGGTCGAGAGGACTATGGCTACACCTTC

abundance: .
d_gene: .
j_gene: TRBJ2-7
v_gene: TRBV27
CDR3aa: CASRAPGAATYEQYF
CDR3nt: TGTGCCAGCAGGGCCCCAGGGGCCGCCACCTACGAGCAGTACTTC

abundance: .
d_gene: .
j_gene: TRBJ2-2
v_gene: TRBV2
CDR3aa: CASRSVQGTGELFF
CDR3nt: TGTGCCAGCAGAAGTGTGCAGGGCACCGGGGAGCTGTTTTTT

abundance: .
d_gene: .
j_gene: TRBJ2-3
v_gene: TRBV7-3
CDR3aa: CASSSTGTDTQYF
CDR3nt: TGTGCCAGCAGCTCTACAGGGACCGATACGCAGTATTTT

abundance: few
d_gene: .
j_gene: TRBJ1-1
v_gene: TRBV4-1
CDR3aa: CASSQPGSGITEAFF
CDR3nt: TGCGCCAGCAGCCAACCTGGGTCGGGGATCACTGAAGCTTTCTTT

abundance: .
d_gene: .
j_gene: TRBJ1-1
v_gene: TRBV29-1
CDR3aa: CSAEGGYTEAFF
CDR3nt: TGCAGCGCTGAGGGGGGGTACACTGAAGCTTTCTTT

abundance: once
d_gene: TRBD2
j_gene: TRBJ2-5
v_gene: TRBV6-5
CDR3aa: CASSYSSGGGETQYF
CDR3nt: TGTGCCAGCAGTTACTCCTCGGGGGGAGGAGAGACCCAGTACTTC

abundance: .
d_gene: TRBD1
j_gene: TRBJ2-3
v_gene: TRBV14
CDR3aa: CASIRDRGMWGLYTQYF
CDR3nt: TGTGCCAGCATTCGGGACAGAGGCATGTGGGGTTTGTATACGCAGTATTTT

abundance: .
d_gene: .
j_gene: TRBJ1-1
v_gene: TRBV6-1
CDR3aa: CASSEFRLNTEAFF
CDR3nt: TGTGCCAGCAGTGAATTCAGATTGAACACTGAAGCTTTCTTT

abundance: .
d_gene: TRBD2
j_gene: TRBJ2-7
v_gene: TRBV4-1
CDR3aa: CASSQGETGAGGLSYEQYF
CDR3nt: TGCGCCAGCAGCCAAGGGGAAACGGGCGCGGGAGGGCTGTCCTACGAGCAGTACTTC

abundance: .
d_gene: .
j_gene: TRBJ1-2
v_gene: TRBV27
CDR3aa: CASSAGFKGSGYTF
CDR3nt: TGTGCCAGTTCCGCGGGGTTCAAAGGGAGTGGCTACACCTTC

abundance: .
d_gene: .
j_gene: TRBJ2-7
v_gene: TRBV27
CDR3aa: CASSFSLPSYEQYF
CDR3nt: TGTGCCAGCAGTTTTAGTCTTCCTTCCTACGAGCAGTACTTC

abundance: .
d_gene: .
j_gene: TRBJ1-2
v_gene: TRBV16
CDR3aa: CASSQSSGFYGYTF
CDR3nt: TGTGCCAGCAGCCAATCTAGCGGGTTCTATGGCTACACCTTC

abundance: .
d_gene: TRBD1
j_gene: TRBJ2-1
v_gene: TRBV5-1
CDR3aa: CASSWTGGSYNEQFF
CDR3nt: TGCGCCAGCAGCTGGACAGGGGGCTCCTACAATGAGCAGTTCTTC

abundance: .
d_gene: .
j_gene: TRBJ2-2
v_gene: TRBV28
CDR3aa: CASSDSPVMSLTGELFF
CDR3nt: TGTGCCAGCAGTGACAGCCCGGTGATGAGCCTCACCGGGGAGCTGTTTTTT

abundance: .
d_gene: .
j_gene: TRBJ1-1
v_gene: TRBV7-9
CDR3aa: CASSPGQSNTEAFF
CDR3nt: TGTGCCAGCAGCCCCGGACAGTCAAACACTGAAGCTTTCTTT

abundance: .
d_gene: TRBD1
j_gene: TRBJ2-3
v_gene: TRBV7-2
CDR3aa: CASTIYPSRQGRTDTQYF
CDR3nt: TGTGCCAGCACCATTTACCCCTCTCGACAGGGTAGGACAGATACGCAGTATTTT

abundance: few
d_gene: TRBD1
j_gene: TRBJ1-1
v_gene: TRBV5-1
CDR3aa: CASSWGDRGNTEAFF
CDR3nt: TGCGCCAGCAGCTGGGGGGACAGGGGGAACACTGAAGCTTTCTTT

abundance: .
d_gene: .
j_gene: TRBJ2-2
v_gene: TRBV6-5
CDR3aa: CASSSNTGELFF
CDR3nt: TGTGCCAGCAGTTCTAACACCGGGGAGCTGTTTTTT

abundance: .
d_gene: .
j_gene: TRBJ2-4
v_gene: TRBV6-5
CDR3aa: CASSPIGGEDIQYF
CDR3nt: TGTGCCAGCAGTCCGATTGGCGGGGAGGACATTCAGTACTTC

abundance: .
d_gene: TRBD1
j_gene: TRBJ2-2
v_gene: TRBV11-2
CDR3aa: CASSLGTGGWTGELFF
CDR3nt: TGTGCCAGCAGCCTAGGGACAGGGGGCTGGACCGGGGAGCTGTTTTTT

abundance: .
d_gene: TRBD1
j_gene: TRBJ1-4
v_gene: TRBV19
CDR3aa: CASSIQGTSEEKLFF
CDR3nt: TGTGCCAGTAGCATACAGGGGACTAGTGAGGAAAAACTGTTTTTT

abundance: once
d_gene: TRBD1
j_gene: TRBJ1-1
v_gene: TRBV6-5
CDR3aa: CASSLGTGEAFF
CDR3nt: TGTGCCAGCAGTCTCGGGACAGGTGAAGCTTTCTTT

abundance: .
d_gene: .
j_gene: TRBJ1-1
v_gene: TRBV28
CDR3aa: CASSFNGNTEAFF
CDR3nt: TGTGCCAGCAGTTTTAACGGGAACACTGAAGCTTTCTTT